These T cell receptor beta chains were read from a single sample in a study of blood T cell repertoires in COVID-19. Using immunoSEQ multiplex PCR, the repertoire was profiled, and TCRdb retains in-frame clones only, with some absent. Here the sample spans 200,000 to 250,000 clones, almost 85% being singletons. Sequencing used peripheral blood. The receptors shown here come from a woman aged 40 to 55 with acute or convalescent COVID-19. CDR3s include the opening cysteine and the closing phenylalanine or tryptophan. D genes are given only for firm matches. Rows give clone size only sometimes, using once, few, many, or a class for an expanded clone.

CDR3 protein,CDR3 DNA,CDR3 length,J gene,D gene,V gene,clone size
CASSFGGQETQYF,TGTGCCAGCAGTTTCGGGGGTCAAGAGACCCAGTACTTC,13,TRBJ2-5,-,TRBV27,-
CASSLGSGTSGTGELFF,TGTGCCAGCAGCTTAGGATCCGGGACTAGCGGGACCGGGGAGCTGTTTTTT,17,TRBJ2-2,TRBD2,TRBV13,-
CASSESGQGRYEQYF,TGTGCCAGCAGTGAATCGGGCCAGGGGAGATACGAGCAGTACTTC,15,TRBJ2-7,-,TRBV25-1,-
CASSPWTGTNSGANVLTF,TGTGCCAGCAGCCCCTGGACAGGGACGAACTCTGGGGCCAACGTCCTGACTTTC,18,TRBJ2-6,TRBD1,TRBV3-1/TRBV3-2,-
CASSLGGSNEKLFF,TGTGCCAGCTCACTAGGGGGCTCTAATGAAAAACTGTTTTTT,14,TRBJ1-4,TRBD1,TRBV18,-
CASGQYEQYF,TGTGCTAGTGGCCAATACGAGCAGTACTTC,10,TRBJ2-7,-,TRBV12-5,-
CASSRTSGSGELFF,TGCGCCAGCAGCCGGACTAGCGGGAGCGGGGAGCTGTTTTTT,14,TRBJ2-2,TRBD2,TRBV5-1,-
CASSLARRSNQPQHF,TGTGCCAGCAGCTTAGCAAGGCGGAGCAATCAGCCCCAGCATTTT,15,TRBJ1-5,-,TRBV7-8,-
CASSREGVGEQYF,TGTGCCAGCAGCCGCGAGGGGGTTGGGGAGCAGTACTTC,13,TRBJ2-7,-,TRBV3-1/TRBV3-2,-
CASAGQGVSPLHF,TGTGCCAGCGCGGGACAGGGGGTTTCACCCCTCCACTTT,13,TRBJ1-6,TRBD1,TRBV19,many
CASSLTLRTGKSLYEQYF,TGCGCCAGCAGCTTGACCCTCCGCACAGGGAAATCCCTCTACGAGCAGTACTTC,18,TRBJ2-7,-,TRBV5-1,-
CAWTITGGSEKLFF,TGTGCCTGGACGATCACAGGGGGAAGTGAAAAACTGTTTTTT,14,TRBJ1-4,TRBD1,TRBV30,-
CASSQGQGTEAFF,TGCGCCAGCAGCCAAGGGCAGGGGACTGAAGCTTTCTTT,13,TRBJ1-1,-,TRBV4-1,-
CASSQPQGFYEQYF,TGTGCCAGCAGTCAGCCCCAGGGGTTCTACGAGCAGTACTTC,14,TRBJ2-7,-,TRBV6-6,-
CASSQDRTAYPLYEQYF,TGTGCCAGCAGCCAAGACAGGACAGCTTATCCACTATACGAGCAGTACTTC,17,TRBJ2-7,-,TRBV3-1/TRBV3-2,-
CATSDFRYEQFF,TGTGCCACCAGTGATTTCAGGTATGAGCAGTTCTTC,12,TRBJ2-1,-,TRBV24-1,-
CASTPGHLNTGELFF,TGTGCCAGTACCCCGGGACACTTGAACACCGGGGAGCTGTTTTTT,15,TRBJ2-2,-,TRBV19,-
CASGDREEVAFF,TGTGCTAGTGGGGACAGGGAGGAGGTAGCTTTCTTT,12,TRBJ1-1,TRBD1,TRBV12-5,once
CASSSRQDYGYTF,TGTGCCAGCAGTTCCCGACAGGACTATGGCTACACCTTC,13,TRBJ1-2,-,TRBV27,-
CASGSSGTVYNEQFF,TGTGCTAGTGGATCTTCCGGGACAGTATACAATGAGCAGTTCTTC,15,TRBJ2-1,TRBD1,TRBV12-5,once
CASSDSFRSPYNEQFF,TGTGCCAGCAGTGACTCGTTTCGGAGCCCCTACAATGAGCAGTTCTTC,16,TRBJ2-1,-,TRBV6-4,-
CASSLTSGILPDTQYF,TGTGCCAGCAGCTTGACTAGCGGGATCCTTCCAGATACGCAGTATTTT,16,TRBJ2-3,TRBD2,TRBV5-4,-
CASSQGQGAYNEQFF,TGTGCCAGCAGTCAAGGACAGGGCGCCTACAATGAGCAGTTCTTC,15,TRBJ2-1,TRBD1,TRBV27,-
CASRGPSTEAFF,TGTGCCAGCAGGGGGCCGAGCACTGAAGCTTTCTTT,12,TRBJ1-1,-,TRBV6-6,few
CASSHLADGYTF,TGTGCCAGCAGCCATCTGGCTGATGGCTACACCTTC,12,TRBJ1-2,-,TRBV3-1/TRBV3-2,-
CAISDGQLTGELFF,TGTGCCATCAGTGATGGACAGCTCACCGGGGAGCTGTTTTTT,14,TRBJ2-2,-,TRBV10-3,-
CASSLGTGGRYEQYF,TGTGCCAGCAGCCTCGGGACAGGGGGCAGGTACGAGCAGTACTTC,15,TRBJ2-7,TRBD1,TRBV3-1/TRBV3-2,-
CASSPMSPANYGYTF,TGCGCCAGCAGCCCAATGAGCCCCGCCAACTATGGCTACACCTTC,15,TRBJ1-2,-,TRBV4-1,once
CASSIGQGTLTDTQYF,TGTGCCAGTAGTATCGGGCAGGGGACGTTGACAGATACGCAGTATTTT,16,TRBJ2-3,-,TRBV19,-